The T cell receptor beta chain under discussion was sequenced for a study of T cells after posttransplantation cyclophosphamide. General observations from the study: TRB overlap between skin or GI tissue T cells and blood was limited. Later blood repertoires were often dominated by clones from the donor CD8+ memory compartment. Recipient CMV seropositivity and CMV reactivation strongly tracked TRB clonality.

The CDR3 contains 14 residues. The germline V gene has CDR1 SEHNR and CDR2 FQNEAQ (reference sequence). Trimming pared 5 bases from V and 4 bases from J, leaving 14 bases between. On the day of bone marrow donation, the related graft donor provided peripheral blood. Clones were sequenced by immunoSEQ multiplex PCR, and TCRdb holds only the in-frame ones, with some missing. The sample has over 35,000 clones, none seen only once; the top ten hold less than 2.5%. This clone was seen at least ten times. No antigen is known for it. This sequence was found in a man between 40 and 49 years old in good health, CMV-negative, and a related stem cell transplant donor. The chain carries TRBV7-9 and TRBJ1-1; D call uncertain. Material: PBMCs. The CDR3 bases are TGTGCCAGCAGCGTAACCCAGGTGGGCACTGAAGCTTTCTTT. Translated: CASSVTQVGTEAFF.